The 20 T cell receptor beta chains in this list originate from one sample, sequenced in a study of cytomegalovirus exposure and HLA in healthy donors. The PCR was carried out with 60 Vbeta primers and 13 Jbeta primers. TCRdb keeps only in-frame clones here, not all; method: immunoSEQ multiplex PCR. Altogether more than 95,000 clones are present, over 60% being singletons, with the ten largest covering roughly 13%. Sequenced material: PBMCs. The receptors originated from a woman in her 40s in good health and CMV-seropositive.

The V gene is TRBV15, the J gene TRBJ2-1; a weak D match, TRBD1 (5 bases). CDR3 length: 16 amino acids. V shed 0 bases and J shed 7 bases, with 16 bases lying between them. Germline loops: CDR1 LNHNV, CDR2 YYDKDF (reference sequence). The CDR3 bases are TGTGCCACCAGCAGAGATCAGACGACAGCCATAAATGAGCAGTTCTTC. Its translation: CATSRDQTTAINEQFF.

The rearrangement links TRBV6-5 to TRBJ2-5; 8 bases are a match to TRBD2. Losses at the gene ends were 2 bases for V and 1 base for J; bases not matched to a gene: 0. This CDR3 is built from 14 residues. Germline V gene sequence: CDR1 MNHEY, CDR2 SVGAGI. The CDR3 region is CASSYGTSQETQYF. The CDR3, as DNA: TGTGCCAGCAGTTACGGGACTAGCCAAGAGACCCAGTACTTC.

In its sample, this clone was seen a few times. The chain carries TRBV5-6 and TRBJ1-3, with no clear D. Deletions cut 0 bases from V and 4 bases from J, with 5 bases between. This CDR3 has 13 amino acids. From germline, CDR1 is SGHDT and CDR2 YYEEEE. CDR3 nucleotides: TGTGCCAGCAGCTTGGCCTCGGGAAACACCATATATTTT. Its protein product is CASSLASGNTIYF.

V and J are TRBV28 and TRBJ2-2; the D gene is possibly TRBD2 (5 bases). The V gene lost 7 bases and the J gene lost 12 bases, with 21 bases spanning the gap. Germline CDR1 reads MDHEN; CDR2 reads SYDVKM. This CDR3 is 14 amino acids long. The DNA for the CDR3 is TGTGCCAGCACCAAAGACGGGGTTTCAAGGAAGCTGTTTTTT. Residues: CASTKDGVSRKLFF.

The J gene is TRBJ2-7, the V gene TRBV7-9; 9 bases align to TRBD1. This CDR3 region has 16 residues. Germline V gives CDR1 SEHNR, CDR2 FQNEAQ (reference sequence). V was pared by 9 bases and J by 7 bases, with 19 bases of the junction left unmatched. The CDR3 DNA reads as TGTGCCAGAGGGGCTTTTAGACAGGGGGGACTGGAGGAGCAGTACTTC. Its protein product is CARGAFRQGGLEEQYF.

The genes are TRBV2 and TRBJ2-7, with TRBD2 identical over 8 bases. The CDR3 totals 16 residues. The V gene's germline CDR1 is SNHLY and CDR2 FYNNEI. The V gene end was trimmed by 4 bases and the J gene end by 2 bases; junction bases not matched to a gene: 10. CDR3 protein: CASSVERTSSAYEQYF. CDR3 DNA sequence: TGTGCCAGCAGTGTTGAACGGACTAGCTCGGCCTACGAGCAGTACTTC.

The chain links TRBV13 to TRBJ2-1; 8 positions agree with TRBD2. V lost 4 bases to trimming and J lost 3 bases; unmatched junction nucleotides: 5. The CDR3 contains 15 residues. The V gene's germline CDR1 is PRHDT and CDR2 FYEKMQ (reference sequence). The CDR3 sequence: CASSSPGTSYNEQFF. Here the CDR3 DNA reads TGTGCCAGCAGCTCCCCCGGGACTAGCTACAATGAGCAGTTCTTC.

V and J are TRBV4-2 and TRBJ2-3; 8 nucleotides agree with TRBD2. CDR1 is LGHNA, CDR2 YNFKEQ, per germline. The CDR3 has 16 amino acids. Trimming cost V 1 base and J 5 bases; bases outside gene matches: 8. As DNA, the CDR3 is TGTGCCAGCAGCCAAGCGAGCGGGAGAGGTGGAGATACGCAGTATTTT. Encoded protein: CASSQASGRGGDTQYF.

V and J are TRBV11-2 and TRBJ2-7; D uncertain. CDR1 SGHAT and CDR2 FQNNGV come from the germline V gene. The CDR3 totals 14 residues. The ends were cut back, 1 base at V and 6 bases at J, with 13 bases in the middle. CDR3 sequence reads: CASSLVSRDSEQYF. In nucleotides, the CDR3 is TGTGCCAGCAGCTTAGTCAGTCGAGACTCCGAGCAGTACTTC.

V usage is TRBV5-1 and J usage is TRBJ2-5, with 13 bases fitting TRBD2. CDR1 SGHRS and CDR2 YFSETQ come from the germline V gene. Unmatched junction bases numbered 3, after V lost 4 bases and J lost 3 bases. This CDR3 spans 15 amino acids. CDR3 sequence reads: CASSPGLAGKETQYF. Written as DNA, the CDR3 is TGCGCCAGCAGCCCGGGACTAGCGGGAAAAGAGACCCAGTACTTC.

The rearrangement joins TRBV4-1 to TRBJ2-2, with 11 bases aligning to TRBD2. Trimming took 5 bases from V and 3 from J; bases not matched to a gene: 8. The CDR3 consists of 17 residues. Germline loops: CDR1 MGHRA, CDR2 YSYEKL. CDR3 residues: CASSGSGRASDTGELFF. CDR3 in DNA: TGCGCCAGCAGCGGTAGCGGGAGGGCCTCGGACACCGGGGAGCTGTTTTTT.

The V gene is TRBV19, the J gene TRBJ2-1; TRBD2 agrees at 7 bases. The germline CDR1 and CDR2 sequences are LNHDA and SQIVND (reference sequence). V dropped 2 bases and J dropped 0; count of bases not matched to a gene: 4. The CDR3 length is 16 residues. In DNA, the CDR3 is TGTGCCAGTAGTATACAGGCTAGCGGCTCCTACAATGAGCAGTTCTTC. Translated: CASSIQASGSYNEQFF.

This chain links TRBV5-6 with TRBJ1-5, with D possibly being TRBD1 (5 bases). The ends were cut back, 5 bases at V and 3 bases at J, with 12 bases in the middle. Per germline, CDR1 SGHDT and CDR2 YYEEEE. CDR3 length: 14 amino acids. The CDR3 nucleotides read TGTGCCAGCAGTGCGGGACGATACAATCAGCCCCAGCATTTT. Protein sequence: CASSAGRYNQPQHF.

Worth noting for this clone: Additional DNA sequences in this sample encode the identical CDR3. The V gene is TRBV10-3, the J gene TRBJ2-2, with D tentatively TRBD1 (6 bases). From germline, CDR1 is ENHRY and CDR2 SYGVKD. Trimming shortened V by 4 bases and J by 0 bases, and 12 bases separated the two germline ends. This CDR3 contains 16 residues. The CDR3 DNA reads as TGTGCCATCAGTGTTCAGGGGCGATCGAACACCGGGGAGCTGTTTTTT. Its translation is CAISVQGRSNTGELFF.

The V and J genes are TRBV4-1 and TRBJ2-7; 12 bases align to TRBD2. This CDR3 spans 15 amino acids. Germline V gives CDR1 MGHRA, CDR2 YSYEKL. Trimming at V came to 4 bases and at J to 7 bases, leaving 8 bases not matched to a gene. CDR3 protein: CASSPRTSGIGEQYF. DNA for the CDR3: TGCGCCAGCAGCCCACGGACTAGCGGGATTGGGGAGCAGTACTTC.

The chain is built from TRBV28 and TRBJ1-5, with TRBD1 identical over 7 bases. V dropped 1 base and J dropped 6; count of bases not matched to a gene: 3. CDR3 length: 14 residues. The germline CDR1 and CDR2 sequences are MDHEN and SYDVKM. In DNA form, the CDR3 reads TGTGCCAGCAGTTTATTACAGGGGCCTCAGCCCCAGCATTTT. Encoded protein: CASSLLQGPQPQHF.

Points on this clone: A clone one base away is much larger, so this may be a read error. The genes are TRBV6-1 and TRBJ2-7; D is uncertain. Germline CDR1 MNHNS, CDR2 SASEGT. Between the trimmed V and J ends, which lost 6 bases and 3 bases, there was a span of 6 bases. The length of the CDR3 is 11 residues. For the CDR3, the DNA is TGTGCCAGCAGCTCCCTCTACGAGCAGTACTTC. Its translation is CASSSLYEQYF.

The V gene is TRBV4-1, the J gene TRBJ1-5; the D is unclear. V lost 0 bases to trimming and J lost 6 bases, with 6 bases between them. CDR1 and CDR2 from the germline V gene are MGHRA and YSYEKL. This CDR3 has 13 residues. The CDR3 loop is CASSQEASQPQHF. CDR3 DNA: TGCGCCAGCAGCCAAGAGGCTAGTCAGCCCCAGCATTTT.

The gene calls are TRBV18 and TRBJ2-7; 8 bases align to TRBD1. CDR1 and CDR2 (germline): KGHSH, LQKENI. CDR3 length: 14 amino acids. V trimming: 4 bases; J trimming: 4 bases; junction bases outside the gene matches: 6. CDR3 sequence reads: CASSQRTGRYEQYF. The CDR3 coding sequence is TGTGCCAGCTCACAACGGACAGGGCGGTACGAGCAGTACTTC.

The V call is TRBV30, the J call TRBJ1-5; D is perhaps TRBD1 (6 bases). V shed 0 bases and J shed 2 bases, with 11 bases lying between them. The CDR3 runs to 15 residues. Germline V gene lookup returns CDR1 GTSNPN and CDR2 SVGIG (reference sequence). Here the CDR3 DNA reads TGTGCCTGGAGTGTAGGGGGAACCCGCAATCAGCCCCAGCATTTT. Translated, it gives CAWSVGGTRNQPQHF. Looking up the rest from reference TRBV30 and TRBJ1-5 gives the full variable domain: SQTIHQWPATLVQPVGSPLSLECTVEGTSNPNLYWYRQAAGRGLQLLFYSVGIGQISSEVPQNLSASRPQDRQFILSSKKLLLSDSGFYLCAWSVGGTRNQPQHFGDGTRLSIL.